What follows are 3 T cell receptor beta chains derived from one specimen sequenced in a study of cytomegalovirus exposure and HLA in healthy donors. The study ran its PCR with 60 Vbeta and 13 Jbeta primers. Some clones are missing from TCRdb's copy, which holds only in-frame ones; the method was immunoSEQ multiplex PCR. Seen in this sample are around 51,000 clones; the ten most common clones hold 2.1%. The sequenced material came from PBMCs. The receptors shown here come from a woman aged 40 to 50 in good health and CMV-seronegative.

The J gene is TRBJ1-5, the V gene TRBV19, with D perhaps matching TRBD1 (5 bases). V gave up 6 bases and J gave up 1 base, with 16 bases separating them. CDR3 length: 16 amino acids. The germline CDR1 and CDR2 sequences are LNHDA and SQIVND (reference sequence). CDR3 nucleotides: TGTGCCAGTAGCCTACGGTTCCGGGGGAGCAATCAGCCCCAGCATTTT. Its protein is CASSLRFRGSNQPQHF.

J is TRBJ1-1 and V is TRBV5-1, with D possibly matching TRBD1 (5 bases). Trimming pared 3 bases from V and 5 bases from J, leaving 14 bases between. This CDR3 region has 14 residues. From germline, CDR1 is SGHRS and CDR2 YFSETQ. The CDR3 reads CASSSRAEGTEAFF. CDR3 DNA sequence: TGCGCCAGCAGCTCCAGGGCGGAGGGGACTGAAGCTTTCTTT.

The chain links TRBV29-1 to TRBJ1-5; D is perhaps TRBD1 (6 bases). Per the germline V gene, CDR1 is SQVTM and CDR2 is ANQGSEA. Trimming took 6 bases from V and 1 from J, leaving 13 bases between them. The CDR3 consists of 14 residues. CDR3 amino acids: CSVLSGHSNQPQHF. In DNA form, the CDR3 reads TGCAGCGTACTTTCGGGACACAGCAATCAGCCCCAGCATTTT.